These 29 T cell receptor beta chains share one sample of origin, sequenced in a study of blood T cell repertoires in COVID-19. Sequencing was performed with immunoSEQ multiplex PCR; in TCRdb, only in-frame clones are kept and a portion is missing. This table has about 240,000 clones, around 90% appearing once. The specimen sequenced was peripheral blood. The receptors shown here come from a woman in her 70s with active or convalescent COVID-19.

This clone was seen only once. The J gene is TRBJ2-7, the V gene TRBV4-3; possibly TRBD2 for D (5 bases). V was pared by 0 bases and J by 3 bases, with 9 bases between. The CDR3 is made up of 14 amino acids. Per the germline V gene, CDR1 is LGHNA and CDR2 is YSLEER. The DNA for the CDR3 is TGCGCCAGCAGCCAAGAGAACGGGAACTACGAGCAGTACTTC. Amino acids: CASSQENGNYEQYF.

The gene calls are TRBV6-5 and TRBJ1-4; a possible D gene is TRBD1 (6 bases). Germline V gives CDR1 MNHEY, CDR2 SVGAGI. The CDR3 length is 15 residues. Trimming shortened V by 5 bases and J by 4 bases, and 14 bases separated the two germline ends. In DNA, the CDR3 is TGTGCCAGCAGTCGTAAGGGGGTCGGTAATGAAAAACTGTTTTTT. Translation gives CASSRKGVGNEKLFF.

The J gene is TRBJ2-7, the V gene TRBV5-1; no clear D gene. Per the germline V gene, CDR1 is SGHRS and CDR2 is YFSETQ. With 5 bases removed from V and 2 bases from J, the gap between germline ends came to 11 bases. This CDR3 is built from 13 residues. The CDR3 protein is CASRRSETYEQYF. CDR3 bases: TGCGCCAGCAGAAGAAGCGAAACCTACGAGCAGTACTTC.

The rearrangement uses TRBV6-5 and TRBJ1-2; 7 bases agree with TRBD1. V shed 6 bases and J 2 bases; nucleotides not matched to a gene: 6. Germline V gives CDR1 MNHEY, CDR2 SVGAGI. This CDR3 has 14 amino acids. The chain's CDR3 is CASRGQEGNYGYTF. In DNA, the CDR3 is TGTGCCAGCAGAGGACAGGAAGGAAACTATGGCTACACCTTC.

The rearrangement joins TRBV5-1 to TRBJ1-1; 9 bases agree with TRBD1. From germline, CDR1 is SGHRS and CDR2 YFSETQ. Unmatched junction bases numbered 8, after V lost 5 bases and J lost 0 bases. The CDR3 has 16 residues. This CDR3 is CASSLQGAVMNTEAFF. In DNA, the CDR3 is TGCGCCAGCAGTCTACAGGGGGCCGTTATGAACACTGAAGCTTTCTTT.

This chain links TRBV2 with TRBJ2-1; TRBD2 aligns across 12 bases. This CDR3 is built from 14 residues. Looked up from germline, CDR1 is SNHLY and CDR2 is FYNNEI. V lost 8 bases and J lost 3; bases outside the gene matches: 2. The CDR3, as DNA: TGTGCCAGCCGACTAGCGGGGGTCTACAATGAGCAGTTCTTC. It yields the protein CASRLAGVYNEQFF. The full variable domain, with the rest looked up from reference TRBV2 and TRBJ2-1, is EPEVTQTPSHQVTQMGQEVILRCVPISNHLYFYWYRQILGQKVEFLVSFYNNEISEKSEIFDDQFSVERPDGSNFTLKIRSTKLEDSAMYFCASRLAGVYNEQFFGPGTRLTVL.

This clone was recorded once. CDR3 loop: CASSLANYEQYF. CDR3 DNA sequence: TGTGCCAGCAGTTTAGCCAACTACGAGCAGTACTTC. The chain couples TRBV12-3 or TRBV12-4 to TRBJ2-7; no reliable D call. This CDR3 spans 12 amino acids. Trimming cost V 0 bases and J 3 bases, with 3 bases left between them.

The V gene is TRBV9, the J gene TRBJ1-6, with a tentative D call TRBD1 (6 bases). The germline V and J ends were trimmed by 0 bases and 9 bases, with 10 bases remaining between them. This CDR3 contains 14 residues. CDR1 is SGDLS, CDR2 YYNGEE, per germline. The CDR3 loop is CASSVDRVGSPLHF. The CDR3 DNA sequence: TGTGCCAGCAGCGTAGACAGGGTCGGTTCACCCCTCCACTTT.

The genes are TRBV12-3 or TRBV12-4 and TRBJ1-1; D gene uncertain. The V end was cut by 1 base, the J end by 3 bases, with 6 bases between. The CDR3 is made up of 13 amino acids. The CDR3 bases are TGTGCCAGCAGTTTAGGAGGTGACACTGAAGCTTTCTTT. The encoded protein is CASSLGGDTEAFF.

The rearrangement links TRBV7-9 to TRBJ1-2; D is uncertain. Germline CDR1 and CDR2: SEHNR and FQNEAQ (reference sequence). The CDR3 consists of 11 residues. V lost 5 bases and J lost 10, with 11 bases in between. The CDR3 DNA is TGTGCCAGCAGCCGAATGGAGGACTACACCTTC. Encoded protein: CASSRMEDYTF.

The rearrangement joins TRBV5-1 to TRBJ2-5; a weak D match, TRBD1 (6 bases). The CDR3 sequence is 16 residues long. The V end was cut by 1 base, the J end by 1 base, with 14 bases between. CDR1 and CDR2 (germline): SGHRS, YFSETQ. Written as DNA, the CDR3 is TGCGCCAGCAGCTTGCTGGGGACACAACCCCAAGAGACCCAGTACTTC. This translates into CASSLLGTQPQETQYF.

The CDR3 protein is CASSREGQSYNEQFF. The CDR3, as DNA: TGTGCCAGCAGCCGAGAGGGCCAAAGCTACAATGAGCAGTTCTTC. This sequence joins TRBV11-3 and TRBJ2-1, with D perhaps matching TRBD2 (5 bases). V lost 5 bases and J 3 bases, leaving 14 bases between the germline ends. CDR1 is SGHNT and CDR2 is YENEEA in the germline V gene. The CDR3 loop spans 15 amino acids. The variable domain in full, with the rest retrieved from reference TRBV11-3 and TRBJ2-1, is EAGVVQSPRYKIIEKKQPVAFWCNPISGHNTLYWYLQNLGQGPELLIRYENEEAVDDSQLPKDRFSAERLKGVDSTLKIQPAELGDSAVYLCASSREGQSYNEQFFGPGTRLTVL.

The chain carries TRBV2 and TRBJ1-1, with 7 bases identical to TRBD1. Trimming removed 8 bases from V and 3 bases from J; junction bases left unmatched: 6. The CDR3 totals 13 residues. CDR1 SNHLY and CDR2 FYNNEI come from the germline V gene. The CDR3 DNA reads TGTGCCAGCTCGACAGGGCCCCACACTGAAGCTTTCTTT. It specifies CASSTGPHTEAFF.

The rearrangement joins TRBV2 to TRBJ1-1, with 8 bases fitting TRBD1. The germline CDR1 and CDR2 sequences are SNHLY and FYNNEI. This CDR3 is 13 amino acids long. J lost 6 bases, V lost 8 bases, and 8 bases had no gene match. CDR3 sequence reads: CASDRDRSSEAFF. In DNA, the CDR3 is TGTGCCAGCGACCGGGACAGGTCCTCTGAAGCTTTCTTT.

The chain is built from TRBV9 and TRBJ1-6; unclear D gene. The CDR3 has 15 residues. Germline assignment: CDR1 SGDLS and CDR2 YYNGEE. Trimming cost V 0 bases and J 7 bases, with 11 bases left between them. For the CDR3, the DNA is TGTGCCAGCAGCGTAGATTTAAGGGAGAATTCACCCCTCCACTTT. Amino acid sequence: CASSVDLRENSPLHF.

The J gene is TRBJ1-5, the V gene TRBV6-5; D is undetermined. V shed 7 bases and J shed 4 bases, with 8 bases lying between them. Germline V gene data show CDR1 as MNHEY and CDR2 as SVGAGI. The CDR3 is made up of 12 amino acids. CDR3 amino acids: CASMRVNQPQHF. The CDR3 DNA reads as TGTGCCAGCATGAGGGTAAATCAGCCCCAGCATTTT.

This chain uses TRBV19 with TRBJ2-1; 7 bases are shared with TRBD1. The germline CDR1 and CDR2 sequences are LNHDA and SQIVND (reference sequence). V shed 3 bases and J 6 bases; nucleotides not matched to a gene: 8. The CDR3 is 15 amino acids. The CDR3 sequence is CASSIPSGTVNEQFF. In DNA, the CDR3 is TGTGCCAGTAGTATCCCCTCCGGGACAGTCAATGAGCAGTTCTTC.

The CDR3 is CASSLAPYSSYNSPLHF. CDR3 DNA: TGTGCCAGCAGCTTGGCCCCTTATAGCTCCTATAATTCACCCCTCCACTTT. V usage is TRBV5-4 and J usage is TRBJ1-6, with D uncertain. The ends were cut back, 0 bases at V and 0 bases at J, with 10 bases in the middle. CDR1 is SGHNT and CDR2 is YYREEE in the germline V gene (reference sequence). CDR3 size: 17 residues.

The chain recombines TRBV3-1 (or the pseudogene TRBV3-2) with TRBJ2-5, with TRBD1 as a possible D gene (5 bases). This CDR3 has 14 amino acids. Germline V gene lookup returns CDR1 LGHDT and CDR2 YNNKEL (reference sequence). The V end lost 1 base, the J end lost 4 bases, and 10 bases lay between the germline ends. The CDR3 protein is CASSQGRVIETQYF. CDR3 nucleotides: TGTGCCAGCAGCCAAGGCAGGGTCATAGAGACCCAGTACTTC.

This clone was seen a single time. This chain connects TRBV20-1 to TRBJ2-1; TRBD1 matches 7 bases. V trimming: 5 bases; J trimming: 15 bases; junction bases outside the gene matches: 10. This CDR3 region has 11 residues. The germline CDR1 and CDR2 sequences are DFQATT and SNEGSKA (reference sequence). The CDR3 DNA reads TGCAGTGCTCCAAGCCGGGACAGTTGGTTCTTC. Amino acids: CSAPSRDSWFF.

J is TRBJ2-3 and V is TRBV24-1; possibly TRBD2 for D (5 bases). V was cut by 4 bases and J by 7 bases, with 14 bases left in between. From germline, CDR1 is KGHDR and CDR2 SFDVKD. CDR3 length equals 14 residues. Written as DNA, the CDR3 is TGTGCCACCAGTGACTCACTAGGGTTAAATACGCAGTATTTT. Translating it yields CATSDSLGLNTQYF.

A remark on this clone: The DNA is omitted, as the CDR3 cannot be located on it reliably, and the CDR3 follows TCRdb's listing. The chain has TRBV1 and TRBJ1-6; no DNA check was done on the table's D call, TRBD1. TRBV1 is an annotated pseudogene. Including both end residues, the CDR3 is 18 amino acids long. The CDR3 region is CTSSQDKRAWARGSPLHF.

With regard to this clone: Other DNA sequences in the sample encode the same CDR3. The J gene is TRBJ2-2, the V gene TRBV18; 7 bases are shared with TRBD2. With 3 bases clipped from V and 5 bases from J, the junction kept 3 bases outside the gene matches. Germline CDR1 and CDR2: KGHSH and LQKENI. The CDR3 runs to 14 residues. The CDR3 bases are TGTGCCAGCTCACCGGGAGGGAATACCGGGGAGCTGTTTTTT. Encoded protein: CASSPGGNTGELFF. Drawing the rest from reference TRBV18 and TRBJ2-2, the complete variable domain is NAGVMQNPRHLVRRRGQEARLRCSPMKGHSHVYWYRQLPEEGLKFMVYLQKENIIDESGMPKERFSAEFPKEGPSILRIQQVVRGDSAAYFCASSPGGNTGELFFGEGSRLTVL.

The rearrangement links TRBV5-6 to TRBJ1-3, with D unresolved. The CDR3 covers 12 residues. V shed 2 bases and J shed 3 bases, with 3 bases lying between them. The V gene's germline CDR1 is SGHDT and CDR2 YYEEEE. The CDR3: CASSFYGNTIYF. The CDR3 DNA sequence: TGTGCCAGCAGCTTCTATGGAAACACCATATATTTT.

The gene calls are TRBV29-1 and TRBJ2-5, with D possibly matching TRBD2 (5 bases). Germline V gives CDR1 SQVTM, CDR2 ANQGSEA. V dropped 6 bases and J dropped 2 bases, with 13 bases sitting between them. This CDR3 contains 13 residues. CDR3 sequence: CSVIPGLQETQYF. The CDR3 DNA sequence: TGCAGCGTGATCCCGGGATTACAAGAGACCCAGTACTTC. Based on the CDR3 plus reference TRBV29-1 and TRBJ2-5, the full variable domain is SAVISQKPSRDICQRGTSLTIQCQVDSQVTMMFWYRQQPGQSLTLIATANQGSEATYESGFVIDKFPISRPNLTFSTLTVSNMSPEDSSIYLCSVIPGLQETQYFGPGTRLLVL.

The V and J genes are TRBV5-1 and TRBJ2-2; a possible D gene is TRBD1 (5 bases). Germline assignment: CDR1 SGHRS and CDR2 YFSETQ. Trimming removed 4 bases at V and 3 bases at J, with 10 bases between. CDR3 size: 14 residues. The chain's CDR3 is CASSPDSYTGELFF. DNA for the CDR3: TGCGCCAGCAGCCCCGACAGTTACACCGGGGAGCTGTTTTTT.

J is TRBJ1-3 and V is TRBV19; 7 bases agree with TRBD1. The V segment lost 7 bases and the J segment 7 bases; nucleotides outside the gene matches: 4. The CDR3 loop spans 12 amino acids. CDR1 LNHDA and CDR2 SQIVND come from the germline V gene (reference sequence). CDR3 coding DNA: TGTGCCAGTACCGACAGGGCCAACACCATATATTTT. Amino acid sequence: CASTDRANTIYF.

The rearrangement uses TRBV20-1 and TRBJ2-2, with 7 nucleotides matching TRBD1. Looked up from germline, CDR1 is DFQATT and CDR2 is SNEGSKA (reference sequence). Losses at the gene ends were 3 bases for V and 3 bases for J; bases not matched to a gene: 4. The CDR3 sequence is 14 residues long. The CDR3 sequence is CSASNQGDTGELFF. Here the CDR3 DNA reads TGCAGTGCTAGTAACCAGGGGGACACCGGGGAGCTGTTTTTT.

Details on this clone: This specimen includes other DNA sequences encoding the same CDR3. This sequence joins TRBV29-1 and TRBJ2-7; 9 nucleotides align to TRBD1. Trimming removed 4 bases from V and 5 bases from J; junction bases left unmatched: 9. Per the germline V gene, CDR1 is SQVTM and CDR2 is ANQGSEA. This CDR3 spans 14 amino acids. CDR3 bases: TGCAGCGTTGGTCGTGGACAGGGGTATCACGAGCAGTACTTC. Translation: CSVGRGQGYHEQYF.